Reported below is one T cell receptor beta chain. As yet, its antigen is unknown. The junction had 13 bases not matched to a gene; V was cut back by 2 bases and J by 1 base. This CDR3 has 19 amino acids. Germline V CDR1 and CDR2: MGHRA, YSYEKL. The source of the sample is a study of T cell responses to AZD1222 COVID-19 vaccine. Study conclusions and caveats: Variant regions that are unmutated are reportedly the target of nearly half of spike-specific TCRs.

This table comes from immunoSEQ multiplex PCR, and its TCRdb copy is limited to in-frame clones, with some not included. This sample has about 96,000 clones, with roughly nine tenths found just once. The receptor was derived from an adult in good health. V gene TRBV4-1 combines with J gene TRBJ2-7; 11 bases are a match to TRBD1. This specimen was peripheral blood, taken on day 0 of AZD1222 vaccination. DNA for the CDR3: TGCGCCAGCAGCCAACAACCAACAGGACAGGGGGCATTATCCTACGAGCAGTACTTC. Protein sequence: CASSQQPTGQGALSYEQYF.